This TCR beta chain is from a study of cytomegalovirus exposure and HLA in healthy donors (dated 2017 in TCRdb). As for the study more broadly: An earlier analysis of several hundred of the donors reported more than 250 Gb of sequence data and 100 million to 130 million unique TCR beta sequences from about 200 million T cells. An early release that covered fewer than 750 HLA-typed donors contained around 300 gigabases of sequencing data and tens of millions of unique TCR sequences. Of the approximately 400 genotyped donors, approximately 82% fell in the genetic ancestry cluster associated with self-reported Caucasian donors. The aim of the study was to test whether cataloging public T cell receptors could identify signatures of past pathogen exposure. The T cell repertoires of 700 or so subjects were profiled by immunosequencing and related to cytomegalovirus serostatus. In addition to the first cohort of roughly 670 subjects, a separate validation cohort of 120 different subjects was used. High-throughput TCR immunosequencing, statistical association of individual TCRs with disease status, and machine learning were combined to predict cytomegalovirus infection status. To study patterns of TCR occurrence, a later analysis re-analyzed previously published TCR beta repertoires from around 700 donors and added high-resolution HLA genotyping. In the later analysis, no new phenotypic data were used to find candidate immune exposures; instead, reliance was placed on TCR beta sequences and their occurrence across donors. An earlier analysis of roughly 580 of the donors used high-throughput TCR beta sequencing to judge whether each TCR beta V gene segment behaved as functional or pseudogenic. Donor age, sex, ethnicity and CMV serostatus were compiled alongside the repertoire data. A later genetic analysis used genome-wide SNP genotypes for about three fifths of the 666 donors, treating that subset as a discovery cohort. All discovery cohort repertoires had been generated using a single sequencing platform. Both class I and class II loci were covered by HLA typing, at four-digit resolution. Typing coverage differed by locus: A, B, C, DRB1 and DQB1 were typed in about 620-640 donors, DQA1 in 500 to 550, DPA1 in 600 to 610, and DPB1 in around 490. About 5 DR-DQ haplotypes were handled as single units for association and clustering, since linkage in the cohort was strong. Across some 400 genotyped donors of the cohort, an average of roughly 200,000 unique TCR beta nucleotide sequences per donor were sequenced, and approximately 19% of those sequences were non-productive. Beyond this particular receptor, the publication reports: A later analysis found that TCR association rates varied across HLA loci, with DRB1 alleles showing the most associated TCRs and HLA-C alleles the fewest. In vitro tests confirmed that three of the cytomegalovirus-associated TCR beta chains recognize cytomegalovirus antigens. Because some donors lacked HLA typing at each locus, the association tests relied only on the typed subset. Most TCR sequences were seen in very few donors, while some public TCRs were found in many individuals. The authors suggested that the approach could potentially be extended to other disease states and immunological phenotypes. In a later analysis, over 15,000 TCR beta sequences were associated with specific HLA alleles at a false discovery rate of 0.05. A further reported finding was that TCR beta sequences accurately predicted the HLA-A and HLA-B alleles for most subjects in the first cohort. The study listed 164 TCR beta chains as associated with cytomegalovirus. This cohort had only TCR beta chains sequenced, and the lack of alpha or paired-chain data limited which features could be detected. Because counts were too low, about 15 rarely observed V segments, including chromosome 9 orphons, were left out of the earlier analysis of 500 to 650 of the donors. In a later analysis, most CMV-associated TCR beta chains were found to appear HLA-restricted, with HLA associations seemingly driven largely by CMV exposure. In a later analysis, HLA-associated TCR beta chains were found to be more clonally expanded and to have lower generation probabilities than equally common non-associated chains. Presence/absence analyses assumed roughly uniform sequencing depth across donors, an assumption that may not hold. Compared with the roughly 670-donor mean, donors in an Asian-associated ancestry cluster had fewer N-insertions in productive TCRs, according to a later genetic analysis. An earlier analysis of approximately 530 of the donors showed that most TCR beta V segments appeared in productive rearrangements either about 87% or about 30% of the time, which broadly matched IMGT annotations. Linkage disequilibrium might explain the correlated functional status among segregating V segments, but an unknown experimental factor could not be ruled out. Strong co-occurrence of HLA alleles, especially DR and DQ, made assigning TCR associations to individual alleles difficult. Cytomegalovirus status was reported to be diagnosed by the classifier with high specificity and sensitivity in both the original and validation cohorts. Several of the top co-occurrence clusters appeared to be linked to parvovirus B19, influenza, CMV and Epstein-Barr virus, according to a later analysis. Immune exposure information for the cohort was limited to CMV serostatus. An association between a missense DCLRE1C variant and V-gene and J-gene trimming of TCR beta chains was found in a later genetic analysis and replicated in an independent cohort. A cluster of highly shared sequence variants was judged likely to be a technical artifact of the sequencing pipeline. Some IMGT-functional V segments, including TRBV6-2 and TRBV6-3, could not be told apart with the 87-base-pair reads, so those segments were excluded.

Sequences SGHAT (CDR1) and FQNNGV (CDR2) are obtained from the germline V gene. The germline V and J ends show losses of 1 base and 7 bases respectively, and no gene match explains 12 bases of the junction. The CDR3 contains 17 residues, cysteine and phenylalanine counted. Here the CDR3 DNA is all that survives: 51 bases in frame from base 1. Libraries came from the immunoSEQ multiplex PCR assay. For the multiplex PCR, a mixture combining 60 forward primers for TCR Vbeta segments and 13 reverse primers for TCR Jbeta segments was used. The CDR3 region of rearranged TCR beta genes was amplified from genomic DNA by a multiplex PCR assay. The amplified TCR beta libraries were sequenced on the Illumina HiSeq System as 87-base-pair reads. Per the source publication's procedure: In a later analysis, tens of millions of unique TCR beta chains were counted across the 500 to 850 repertoires, and about 9.9 million of these chains were shared by at least two donors. To remove PCR and sequencing errors, raw reads were error-corrected and collapsed into unique sequences using a nearest-neighbor algorithm that merged closely related sequences. Alignment of CDR3 sequences to IMGT reference sequences was used to assign V, D and J gene segments. For a sequence to be retained, at least a six-nucleotide match to both a V gene segment and a J gene segment was required. A rearrangement was called productive if the CDR3 had no stop codons and remained in frame with V and J, and every other rearrangement was called non-productive. CDR3 was defined according to IMGT convention as the region running from the second conserved V-encoded cysteine to the conserved J-encoded phenylalanine. The earlier analysis of some 580 of the donors excluded any sequence lacking an unambiguous match to a single V gene segment. An earlier analysis of approximately 590 of the donors classified V segments as functional when productive rearrangements were above 56.7% and as segregating when the standard deviation between donors was above 5%. A statistical classification framework was built to diagnose cytomegalovirus status from the catalog of TCR beta chain sequences. A later analysis assigned V and J genes by comparing TCR nucleotide sequences with IMGT/GENE-DB human TR gene sequences. A later analysis assigned CDR3 sequences and most-parsimonious VDJ recombination scenarios with the TCRdist pipeline. In a later analysis, every TCR beta chain was defined by the combination of its CDR3 amino acid sequence and its V-gene family, and reads without a unique V-gene family were dropped. As a way to deal with suspected cross-contamination and a sequencing artifact, a later analysis dropped approximately 590 nucleotide sequences that were highly shared and had low generation probability. For each public chain, a later analysis derived a clonal expansion index from normalized ranks of inferred template counts within each repertoire. A later analysis computed generation probabilities with a VDJ recombination model fitted to out-of-frame rearrangements, and checked the results against IGoR. A later analysis scored TCR-TCR, TCR-HLA and TCR-CMV co-occurrence with hypergeometric tests, applying a repertoire-size bias correction to TCR pairs. To estimate false discovery rates, a later analysis permuted the HLA or CMV assignments 20 times. In a later analysis, co-occurring TCRs were grouped using DBSCAN, with TCRdist sequence similarity added in when clustering inside HLA-allele-positive subsets. For co-occurrence clustering, repertoires with fewer than 30,000 or more than 120,000 public chains were excluded, along with roughly five repertoires with anomalous nucleotide sharing. TCRdb obtained this table from immuneACCESS and retained in-frame rearrangements with V and J assigned. These tables miss some clones; where compared with another copy, unresolved V genes account for less than half of the shortfall, and the remainder is unexplained. V, J and clone size derive from that table, while D and trimming were established from the DNA sequence. The sample yields 98,000 or so clones; around 82% were counted once. More than 1.5% of the sample comes from the top ten.

On this clone: What this receptor recognizes is not known. The input lacks base qualities; no much larger clone sits a single base away.

In total, about 650 healthy bone marrow donors made up the cohort. At the time of sampling, all cohort members were nominally healthy, though unrecorded immune exposures were likely present. The donor tested CMV seronegative and was one of the 352 seronegative cohort members. Every donor gave a peripheral blood sample, and the peripheral blood mononuclear cells from that sample were used for TCR beta sequencing. The Qiagen DNeasy Blood Extraction Kit was used to extract genomic DNA from the blood cell samples. The V gene is TRBV11-2 and the J gene is TRBJ2-1; 8 central nucleotides agree with TRBD2. The sequence was obtained from a middle-aged woman in good health and CMV-seronegative. Sequences were obtained from PBMCs. The CDR3: CASSLVMGVQRENEQFF. The DNA sequence is TGTGCCAGCAGCTTAGTTATGGGTGTACAGCGGGAGAATGAGCAGTTCTTC.